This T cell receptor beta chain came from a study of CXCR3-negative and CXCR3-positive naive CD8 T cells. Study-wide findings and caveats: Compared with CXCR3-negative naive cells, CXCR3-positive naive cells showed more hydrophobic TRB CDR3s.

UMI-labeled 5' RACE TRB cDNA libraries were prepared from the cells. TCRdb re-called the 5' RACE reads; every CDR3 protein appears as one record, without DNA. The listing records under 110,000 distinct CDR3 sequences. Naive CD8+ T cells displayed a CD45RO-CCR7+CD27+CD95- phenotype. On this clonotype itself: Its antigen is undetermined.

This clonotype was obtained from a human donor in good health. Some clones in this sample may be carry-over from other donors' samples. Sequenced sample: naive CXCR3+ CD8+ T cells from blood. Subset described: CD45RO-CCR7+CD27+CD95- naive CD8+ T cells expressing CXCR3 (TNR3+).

This CDR3 reads CASSYPRDLSTDTQYF. The chain has TRBV6-2 or TRBV6-3 and TRBJ2-3; TCRdb gives TRBD1 as the D gene, but with no DNA this cannot be confirmed. The CDR3 covers 16 residues. Germline assignment: CDR1 MNHEY and CDR2 SVGEGT.